This TCR beta chain is from a study of OX40 agonist ivuxolimab in advanced cancers. Context from the whole study: Ivuxolimab was a fully human IgG2 agonistic monoclonal antibody targeting the costimulatory receptor OX40 (CD134). Peripheral TCRbeta sequencing was intended to test whether TCR sequence diversity was altered and clonal T-cell expansion was caused by ivuxolimab. Prior anti-PD-1, anti-PD-L1 or anti-CTLA-4 therapy was permitted, and checkpoint inhibitors had been received by roughly 42% of dose-escalation patients. In the dose-escalation cohort, approximately 82% of patients were male, and the mean age was approximately 60 years, with a range of about 23 to 85. Of the 50 to 55 patients in dose escalation, some 19 had hepatocellular carcinoma, about 15 had melanoma, 9 had renal cell carcinoma and 9 had head and neck cancer. The paper reports the monotherapy dose-escalation portion (N = 52 patients) of the phase I ivuxolimab trial. Intravenous ivuxolimab was administered to patients every 2 weeks at six dose levels: 0.01, 0.1, 0.3, 1.5, 3 and 10 mg/kg. Partial responses were achieved by three dose-escalation patients, of whom one had hepatocellular carcinoma and two had cutaneous melanoma. Findings and caveats that apply to the study as a whole: After ivuxolimab, CD8+ T cells had more expanded clones than CD4+ T cells on average. Antigen specificity was not determined for the clonally expanded peripheral T cells. In partial responders in the 0.1-3.0 mg/kg groups, normalized peripheral clonal expansion was found to be among the lowest, especially among CD8+ T cells. At doses from 0.1 to 3.0 mg/kg, clonal expansion was seen in both CD4+ and CD8+ blood T cells between baseline and week 6. Low levels of normalized T-cell clonal expansion were also seen in some nonresponding patients.

To sequence the TCRbeta CDR3 region, genomic DNA was isolated from the sorted cells. The immunoSEQ Assay was used for sequencing of TCRbeta CDR3 regions. TCRdb limited this immuneACCESS table to in-frame rearrangements with V and J called. A share of clones is missing; checked studies link under half to unresolved V genes, and the rest is unexplained. The sample data list about 29,000 clones, and 92% of these were observed just once. Of the sample, about 9.4% is held by the ten largest clones. This clone was counted a single time. Which antigen it targets is not known. Base qualities are not provided; no much larger clone lies one nucleotide away. The trial excluded patients who had a history of autoimmune disease or who were on systemic immunosuppression. Peripheral blood for TCR sequencing was drawn from every dose cohort at baseline, at cycle 4 day 1 and at cycle 7 day 1. Samples came from an open-label, multicenter, first-in-human phase I dose-escalation trial of ivuxolimab. Adults with locally advanced or metastatic melanoma, renal cell carcinoma, hepatocellular carcinoma or head and neck squamous cell carcinoma were enrolled in the trial. Before TCR sequencing, CD4+ T cells and CD8+ T cells were sorted from peripheral blood as separate populations.

Taken from cysteine to phenylalanine, the CDR3 has 15 residues. Only CDR3 DNA remains: 45 bases, in frame from the first base. V loses 0 bases of germline sequence and J loses 6 bases, and the interval between the two ends is 15 bases. The germline V gene specifies SGDLS as CDR1 and YYNGEE as CDR2. The chain uses TRBV9 and TRBJ1-1, with a tentative D gene TRBD1 over 5 matching bases. Source: CD4+ or CD8+ T cells sorted from blood, taken in a trial of the OX40 agonist ivuxolimab. The source of this sequence is an adult with an advanced solid tumor such as melanoma, head and neck, liver or kidney cancer. The sequenced DNA: TGTGCCAGCAGCGTAGATTTGGGACCTAGCGCTGAAGCTTTCTTT. This sequence encodes CASSVDLGPSAEAFF. Supplemented by the reference TRBV9 and TRBJ1-1 proteins around the CDR3, the complete variable domain is DSGVTQTPKHLITATGQRVTLRCSPRSGDLSVYWYQQSLDQGLQFLIQYYNGEERAKGNILERFSAQQFPDLHSELNLSSLELGDSALYFCASSVDLGPSAEAFFGQGTRLTVV.